This T cell receptor beta chain was found in a study of CD8 T cells in ankylosing spondylitis. This clonotype was counted many times. TCRdb processed the 5' RACE reads anew with MiXCR; each CDR3 protein has one entry. The table shows 250,000 to 350,000 distinct CDR3 sequences, with approximately 20% occurring only once. Germline CDR1 reads DFQATT; CDR2 reads SNEGSKA (reference sequence). V lost 5 bases and J lost 0, with 10 bases in between. The CDR3 runs 14 residues. The V gene is TRBV20-1, the J gene TRBJ2-2, with D perhaps TRBD1 (6 bases). Sequencing input: blood, either unsorted or a sorted T cell fraction (not recorded which). The TCR sequence derives from a male donor with ankylosing spondylitis or in good health (not recorded which). CDR3 nucleotide sequence: TGCAGTGCTCCCGACAGGACGAACACCGGGGAGCTGTTTTTT. This sequence encodes CSAPDRTNTGELFF.